This T cell receptor (beta chain) was captured in a study of T cells in Graves' hyperthyroidism and ophthalmopathy. Study results and caveats: Most thyroid clonotypes that were expanded above 0.001 also turned up in blood.

This clonotype has a handful of counts. Its antigen is unidentified. The investigators amplified TCR beta CDR3 regions from RNA transcripts. Initially, a first-round RT-PCR of the TCR CDR3 employed the HTBI primer set. TCRdb used MiXCR to reprocess the multiplex PCR reads, holding one entry per CDR3 protein. The sample carries roughly 500,000 distinct CDR3 sequences, about 15% recorded once. Germline V gene sequence: CDR1 MDHEN, CDR2 SYDVKM. The CDR3 contains 12 residues. The V end was cut by 7 bases, the J end by 7 bases, with 11 bases between. The sample taken for sequencing was blood. This TCR was recovered from a woman younger than 45 with Graves' ophthalmopathy. The chain uses TRBV28 and TRBJ1-5; D not certain. In DNA, the CDR3 is TGTGCCAGCACCAGCGGGAAGCAGCCCCAGCATTTT. Translating gives CASTSGKQPQHF.